The rows below give T cell receptor beta chains drawn from one sample of a study of blood T cell repertoires in COVID-19. TCRdb's table, derived via immunoSEQ multiplex PCR, lists solely in-frame clones and lacks some. The data contain approximately 150,000 clones, over 70% of them singletons. The sequenced sample was PBMCs or T cells enriched from blood (not recorded which). These receptors were taken from a man between 70 and 80 years old who had been exposed to COVID-19. Both conserved end residues are part of each CDR3. The D gene is left open where the match is weak. Clone size, where shown, is once, few, many, or a class for clones that have expanded.

j_call	d_call	v_call	clone_size	cdr3_nt	cdr3_aa
TRBJ2-3	-	TRBV5-4	-	TGTGCCAGCAGCTTCCGGGGAGATGCAGATACGCAGTATTTT	CASSFRGDADTQYF
TRBJ1-5	TRBD1	TRBV28	-	TGTGCCAGCGACAGGGGGAATCAGCCCCAGCATTTT	CASDRGNQPQHF
TRBJ1-2	-	TRBV30	-	TGTGCCTGGAGTTATGGCGGCTCGAGAGGGGGCTACACCTTC	CAWSYGGSRGGYTF
TRBJ1-2	TRBD1	TRBV18	once	TGTGCCAGCTCACGACAGGGTGCTCGGGGTGGCTACACCTTC	CASSRQGARGGYTF
TRBJ1-3	TRBD1	TRBV5-1	-	TGCGCCAGCAGCTCAGGACAGGGCAACTCTGGAAACACCATATATTTT	CASSSGQGNSGNTIYF
TRBJ2-7	TRBD2	TRBV29-1	few	TGCAGCGTTGCGGCGCTAGCGGGAGGGCAGTACGAGCAGTACTTC	CSVAALAGGQYEQYF
TRBJ2-5	-	TRBV7-2	few	TGTGCCAGCAGCTTCATGGTAGCGACCGAAGAGACCCAGTACTTC	CASSFMVATEETQYF
TRBJ1-1	-	TRBV2	-	TGTGCCAGCAGGAGGGCGGGGCTCGGGAACACTGAAGCTTTCTTT	CASRRAGLGNTEAFF
TRBJ2-2	-	TRBV7-3	-	TGTGCCAGCAGCCCGGGACACGGGGCAGGGGTCACCGGGGAGCTGTTTTTT	CASSPGHGAGVTGELFF
TRBJ2-5	-	TRBV7-2	-	TGTGCCAGCAGCTTAGATATTGAAGAGACCCAGTACTTC	CASSLDIEETQYF
TRBJ1-2	TRBD1	TRBV30	once	TGTGCCTGGATCGGACAGGGAGATGGCTACACCTTC	CAWIGQGDGYTF